One and the same sample provided the 25 T cell receptor beta chains below, sequenced in a study of T-cell memory formation after mild COVID-19. Via MiXCR, TCRdb re-called the 5' RACE reads, giving one row per CDR3 protein. The data show about 310,000 distinct CDR3 sequences, with roughly 19% seen just once and approximately 21% held by the top ten. Specimen: PBMCs or a T cell subset sorted from them (not recorded which). All receptors derive from a man between 18 and 29 years old who had mild COVID-19 (a few samples of this study predate the infection). Cell type and time point are not known.

The rearrangement uses TRBV7-2 and TRBJ2-1, with TRBD1 as a possible D gene (6 bases). This CDR3 has 14 residues. Germline loops: CDR1 SGHTA, CDR2 FQGNSA. V was cut by 8 bases and J by 4 bases, with 15 bases left in between. This CDR3 is CASLRDKLYNEQFF. CDR3 bases: TGTGCCAGCCTACGGGACAAACTTTACAATGAGCAGTTCTTC. Drawing the rest from reference TRBV7-2 and TRBJ2-1, the complete variable domain is GAGVSQSPSNKVTEKGKDVELRCDPISGHTALYWYRQSLGQGLEFLIYFQGNSAPDKSGLPSDRFSAERTGGSVSTLTIQRTQQEDSAVYLCASLRDKLYNEQFFGPGTRLTVL.

The chain is built from TRBV28 and TRBJ1-1; D is uncertain. The CDR3 covers 13 residues. Trimming took off 4 bases at V and 8 bases at J, with 14 bases between the two ends. In germline, CDR1 is MDHEN, CDR2 SYDVKM. CDR3 residues: CASSSHLSLEAFF. For the CDR3, the DNA is TGTGCCAGCAGTTCCCACCTTTCGCTAGAAGCTTTCTTT. Supplemented by reference TRBV28 and TRBJ1-1, the full variable domain reads DVKVTQSSRYLVKRTGEKVFLECVQDMDHENMFWYRQDPGLGLRLIYFSYDVKMKEKGDIPEGYSVSREKKERFSLILESASTNQTSMYLCASSSHLSLEAFFGQGTRLTVV.

The genes are TRBV20-1 and TRBJ2-7; D ambiguous. The CDR3 totals 11 residues. V was pared by 3 bases and J by 4 bases, with 7 bases between. Germline V lookup: CDR1 DFQATT, CDR2 SNEGSKA (reference sequence). CDR3: CSASGAYEQYV. CDR3 nucleotide sequence: TGCAGTGCTAGTGGTGCGTACGAGCAGTACGTC.

The count of this clonotype is one. The chain is built from TRBV19 and TRBJ2-7, with a possible D match to TRBD1 (6 bases). Looked up from germline, CDR1 is LNHDA and CDR2 is SQIVND (reference sequence). The CDR3 is made up of 13 amino acids. Trimming removed 10 bases from V and 3 bases from J, with 16 bases in between. CDR3 residues: CATSGDRVYEQYF. Here the CDR3 DNA reads TGTGCCACCTCAGGGGATCGGGTCTACGAGCAGTACTTC.

This clonotype was detected only a few times. The rearrangement uses TRBV29-1 and TRBJ1-5, with 10 bases lining up with TRBD1. There are 15 residues in the CDR3. In germline, CDR1 is SQVTM, CDR2 ANQGSEA. V shed 6 bases and J 4 bases; nucleotides not matched to a gene: 9. CDR3 in amino acids: CSVPARQGANQPQHF. DNA for the CDR3: TGCAGCGTCCCCGCCCGACAGGGGGCTAATCAGCCCCAGCATTTT.

This clonotype showed up just a few times. The CDR3 coding sequence is TGCGCCAGCAGCTACGGACTAGCGGGGGTAACTCAAGAGACCCAGTACTTC. Translation gives CASSYGLAGVTQETQYF. The chain combines TRBV5-1 with TRBJ2-5; 13 bases match TRBD2. The junction had 7 bases not matched to a gene; V was cut back by 3 bases and J by 2 bases. The CDR3 is 17 residues long. The germline CDR1 and CDR2 sequences are SGHRS and YFSETQ.

This clonotype was picked up many times. This chain uses TRBV20-1 with TRBJ2-4, with D perhaps being TRBD1 or TRBD2 (5 bases each). V was shortened by 6 bases and J by 7 bases, with 16 bases between the two germline ends. The CDR3 covers 13 residues. Germline V gene lookup returns CDR1 DFQATT and CDR2 SNEGSKA (reference sequence). The CDR3 DNA reads as TGCAGTGCCAGGGACGGCGGACGCAACATTCAGTACTTC. Amino acids: CSARDGGRNIQYF.

The chain has TRBV20-1 and TRBJ2-3, with D perhaps TRBD2 (6 bases). Germline V gives CDR1 DFQATT, CDR2 SNEGSKA (reference sequence). The V end lost 5 bases, the J end lost 0 bases, and 12 bases lay between the germline ends. The CDR3 has 14 residues. CDR3: CSARGTTSTDTQYF. DNA for the CDR3: TGCAGTGCTCGCGGGACGACTAGCACAGATACGCAGTATTTT.

V and J are TRBV5-1 and TRBJ2-5; D possibly corresponds to TRBD2 (6 bases). The germline CDR1 and CDR2 sequences are SGHRS and YFSETQ. The V gene lost 4 bases and the J gene lost 2 bases, with 15 bases spanning the gap. The CDR3 runs 15 residues. The CDR3 DNA sequence: TGCGCCAGCAGCGTAGCCGGGACTCGACAAGAGACCCAGTACTTC. Its protein product is CASSVAGTRQETQYF.

This chain uses TRBV5-1 with TRBJ2-3, with 7 nucleotides matching TRBD1. Looked up from germline, CDR1 is SGHRS and CDR2 is YFSETQ. The CDR3 covers 15 residues. V gave up 4 bases and J gave up 6 bases; unmatched junction bases: 11. CDR3 bases: TGCGCCAGCAGCAGAGGAGACCAGACAGGGGATACGCAGTATTTT. Translated: CASSRGDQTGDTQYF.

The chain combines TRBV6-2 or TRBV6-3 with TRBJ2-2, with D unresolved. CDR3 length equals 16 residues. Germline-derived CDR1 and CDR2 are MNHEY and SVGEGT. The ends were cut back, 0 bases at V and 0 bases at J, with 8 bases in the middle. For the CDR3, the DNA is TGTGCCAGCAGTTACTCGCGGCGATCGAACACCGGGGAGCTGTTTTTT. This sequence encodes CASSYSRRSNTGELFF.

The table lists this clonotype with a count of one. J is TRBJ1-2 and V is TRBV12-3 or TRBV12-4, with D hard to call. The CDR3 has 12 amino acids. V shed 5 bases and J shed 8 bases, with 12 bases lying between them. The CDR3 coding sequence is TGTGCCAGCAGTCGGGCGGTCGGAGGCTACACCTTC. This codes for CASSRAVGGYTF.

CDR3: CASISGTTSGNTIYF. The CDR3 bases are TGTGCCAGCATCTCCGGGACAACCTCTGGAAACACCATATATTTT. The rearrangement uses TRBV28 and TRBJ1-3; the D gene is possibly TRBD1 (6 bases). The V and J ends lost 7 bases and 0 bases respectively, with 13 bases between them. The germline gives CDR1 MDHEN, CDR2 SYDVKM. The CDR3 extends over 15 amino acids.

The rearrangement links TRBV6-6 to TRBJ1-3; 8 bases are a match to TRBD1. With 6 bases clipped from V and 3 bases from J, the junction kept 7 bases outside the gene matches. The CDR3 length is 15 residues. Germline V gene sequence: CDR1 MNHNY, CDR2 SVGAGI (reference sequence). CDR3 sequence: CASRDQGAGGNTIYF. DNA for the CDR3: TGTGCCAGCAGAGACCAGGGGGCAGGTGGAAACACCATATATTTT.

The rearrangement joins TRBV20-1 to TRBJ2-4; a possible D gene is TRBD1 (6 bases). CDR3 length: 15 residues. Trimming cost V 6 bases and J 2 bases, with 17 bases left between them. Germline-derived CDR1 and CDR2 are DFQATT and SNEGSKA (reference sequence). The chain's CDR3 is CSADSPTGTKNIQYF. For the CDR3, the DNA is TGCAGTGCCGATAGCCCGACAGGAACCAAAAACATTCAGTACTTC.

The chain uses TRBV2 and TRBJ1-5; D is unresolved. Germline V gives CDR1 SNHLY, CDR2 FYNNEI. The CDR3 has 14 amino acids. V lost 10 bases to trimming and J lost 7 bases, with 20 bases between them. As DNA, the CDR3 is TGTGCCACCAGAGGAACCGGGTCCAGCCAGCCCCAGCATTTT. Translation gives CATRGTGSSQPQHF.

A few counts support this clonotype. This sequence joins TRBV18 and TRBJ2-7, with D perhaps TRBD1 or TRBD2 (5 bases each). The CDR3 covers 16 residues. Germline V gene data show CDR1 as KGHSH and CDR2 as LQKENI. Trimming left V 0 bases short and J 2 bases short, with 14 bases between. CDR3 sequence (DNA): TGTGCCAGCTCACCACCAGAGGGGCGAAACCCCTACGAGCAGTACGTC. This translates into CASSPPEGRNPYEQYV.

The CDR3 region has the DNA TGTGCCAGCAGCCGGGGGGATAAAACCTACGAGCAGTACTTC. This encodes CASSRGDKTYEQYF. V is TRBV7-2 and J is TRBJ2-7, with 7 bases fitting TRBD2. Trimming removed 5 bases from V and 2 bases from J; junction bases left unmatched: 6. Germline CDR1 and CDR2: SGHTA and FQGNSA. The CDR3 spans 14 residues. Full variable domain (outside the CDR3, taken from reference TRBV7-2 and TRBJ2-7): GAGVSQSPSNKVTEKGKDVELRCDPISGHTALYWYRQSLGQGLEFLIYFQGNSAPDKSGLPSDRFSAERTGGSVSTLTIQRTQQEDSAVYLCASSRGDKTYEQYFGPGTRLTVT.

The chain uses TRBV20-1 and TRBJ1-1; tentatively, D is TRBD1 (5 bases). Germline V gene lookup returns CDR1 DFQATT and CDR2 SNEGSKA (reference sequence). V lost 0 bases to trimming and J lost 8 bases, with 7 bases between them. There are 11 residues in the CDR3. The CDR3 nucleotides are TGCAGTGCTAGAGACAGGGCGGAAGCTTTCTTT. Amino acid sequence: CSARDRAEAFF.

This clonotype was found a few times. The chain is built from TRBV29-1 and TRBJ2-7; 8 nucleotides line up with TRBD1. Germline-derived CDR1 and CDR2 are SQVTM and ANQGSEA. After removal of 2 bases from V and 5 bases from J, the junction contained 8 bases not matched to a gene. The CDR3 contains 14 residues. CDR3 sequence (DNA): TGCAGCGTTGAATGGGCAGGGGGCGAAAACGAGCAGTACTTC. Its translation: CSVEWAGGENEQYF.

This sequence joins TRBV7-2 and TRBJ2-5, with TRBD1 as a possible D gene (5 bases). V lost 3 bases and J lost 1, with 12 bases in between. Per germline, CDR1 SGHTA and CDR2 FQGNSA. The CDR3 length is 15 residues. The CDR3 DNA reads as TGTGCCAGCAGCTTCCAGGGTTCAACCCAAGAGACCCAGTACTTC. It encodes CASSFQGSTQETQYF. Filled out from reference TRBV7-2 and TRBJ2-5, the complete variable domain reads GAGVSQSPSNKVTEKGKDVELRCDPISGHTALYWYRQSLGQGLEFLIYFQGNSAPDKSGLPSDRFSAERTGGSVSTLTIQRTQQEDSAVYLCASSFQGSTQETQYFGPGTRLLVL.

This clonotype was observed many times. The chain is built from TRBV29-1 and TRBJ2-1; D gene uncertain. This CDR3 contains 15 residues. V lost 8 bases and J 1 base, leaving 18 bases between the germline ends. CDR1 is SQVTM, CDR2 ANQGSEA, per germline. The CDR3 is CSYHPDAQSYNEQFF. CDR3 DNA: TGCAGCTACCACCCTGATGCTCAATCCTACAATGAGCAGTTCTTC.

This clonotype was observed many times. The CDR3 region has the DNA TGCGCCAGCAGCCAAGAAAGAAGGTCCTCCCTCCACTTT. Its translation is CASSQERRSSLHF. The chain carries TRBV4-3 and TRBJ1-6; D remains ambiguous. V was cut by 0 bases and J by 14 bases, with 11 bases left in between. The germline gives CDR1 LGHNA, CDR2 YSLEER. This CDR3 is built from 13 residues.

This clonotype has only a few counts. The CDR3 is CASSLRDSGVTDTQYF. The DNA for the CDR3 is TGTGCCAGCAGCTTAAGGGATAGCGGGGTAACAGATACGCAGTATTTT. The chain has TRBV7-9 and TRBJ2-3; TRBD2 matches at 8 bases. This CDR3 has 16 amino acids. The V gene end was trimmed by 2 bases and the J gene end by 3 bases; junction bases not matched to a gene: 7. Germline V CDR1 and CDR2: SEHNR, FQNEAQ (reference sequence).

Ten or more counts support this clonotype. This chain links TRBV12-3 or TRBV12-4 with TRBJ2-7; weak D call: TRBD1 (6 bases). This CDR3 contains 15 residues. V gave up 5 bases and J gave up 0 bases, with 14 bases separating them. The CDR3 sequence: CASSPRQDSSYEQYF. In DNA, the CDR3 is TGTGCCAGCAGTCCCCGACAGGACAGCTCCTACGAGCAGTACTTC.